This T cell receptor beta chain appears in the sequencing data of a study of blood T cell repertoires in COVID-19. The germline V gene encodes CDR1 GTSNPN and CDR2 SVGIG (reference sequence). This CDR3 is 13 amino acids long. V lost 0 bases and J 7 bases, leaving 12 bases between the germline ends. Profiling relied on immunoSEQ multiplex PCR, and the TCRdb table lists in-frame clones only, not all of them. The repertoire holds approximately 230,000 clones, nearly 90% seen once, with around 3.3% in the top ten. Specimen: peripheral blood. The rearrangement uses TRBV30 and TRBJ1-1; tentative D call: TRBD1 (5 bases). The origin of this receptor is a young man with active or convalescent COVID-19. The CDR3 coding sequence is TGTGCCTGGAGTGTGAGACGGGGGAATGAAGCTTTCTTT. Translating it yields CAWSVRRGNEAFF.